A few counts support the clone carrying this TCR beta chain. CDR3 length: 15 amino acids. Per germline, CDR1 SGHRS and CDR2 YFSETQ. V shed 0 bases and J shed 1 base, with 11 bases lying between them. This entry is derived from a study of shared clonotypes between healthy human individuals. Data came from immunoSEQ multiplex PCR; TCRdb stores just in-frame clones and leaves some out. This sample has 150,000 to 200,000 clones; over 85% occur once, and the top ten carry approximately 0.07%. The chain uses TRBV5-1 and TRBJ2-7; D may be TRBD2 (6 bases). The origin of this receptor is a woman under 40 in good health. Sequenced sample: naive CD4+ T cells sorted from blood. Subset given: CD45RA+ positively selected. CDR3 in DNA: TGCGCCAGCAGCTTGGTGGCTAGCGCTTCCTACGAGCAGTACTTC. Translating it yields CASSLVASASYEQYF.